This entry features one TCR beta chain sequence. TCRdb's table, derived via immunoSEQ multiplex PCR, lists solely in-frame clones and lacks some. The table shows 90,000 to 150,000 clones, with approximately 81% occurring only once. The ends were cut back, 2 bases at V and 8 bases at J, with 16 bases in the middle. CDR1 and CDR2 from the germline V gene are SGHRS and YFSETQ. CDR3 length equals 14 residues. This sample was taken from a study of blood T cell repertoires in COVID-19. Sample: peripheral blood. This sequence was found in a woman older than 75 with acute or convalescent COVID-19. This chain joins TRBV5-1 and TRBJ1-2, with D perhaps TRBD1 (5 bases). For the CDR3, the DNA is TGCGCCAGCAGCTTCTCTGCCAGGGATATCGGCTACACCTTC. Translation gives CASSFSARDIGYTF.